This TCR beta chain was sequenced for a study of T cell changes during pregnancy in multiple sclerosis. This clone was seen only once. The CDR3 totals 14 residues. Germline CDR1 is SQVTM and CDR2 is ANQGSEA. The trim removed 7 bases at V and 4 bases at J, leaving 12 bases unmatched. TCRdb's table, derived via immunoSEQ multiplex PCR, lists solely in-frame clones and lacks some. The sample includes about 67,000 clones, nearly 90% of them seen just once. This sequence originates from a female donor with multiple sclerosis, enrolled in a pregnancy study. The chain joins TRBV29-1 to TRBJ2-7; the match to TRBD2 covers 8 bases. The source was peripheral blood, collected in the first trimester of pregnancy. CDR3 nucleotides: TGCAGCGCTAGGGGCCGGGGGGGAGCGTACGAGCAGTACTTC. Translated, it gives CSARGRGGAYEQYF.